A single sample is the source of the 22 T cell receptor beta chains below, sequenced in a study of T cell responses to AZD1222 COVID-19 vaccine. Assay used: immunoSEQ multiplex PCR; TCRdb lists only in-frame clones, some missing. The table shows approximately 220,000 clones, with about 93% occurring only once. Here the sequenced sample was peripheral blood, taken on day 0 of MenACWY control vaccination. The receptors originated from an adult in good health.

This clone appeared a single time. The rearrangement uses TRBV5-1 and TRBJ1-4, with 9 nucleotides matching TRBD1. The V and J ends lost 4 bases and 6 bases, in that order; junction bases with no gene match: 4. CDR3 size: 14 residues. Germline V gene sequence: CDR1 SGHRS, CDR2 YFSETQ. The CDR3, as DNA: TGCGCCAGCAGCGGGACAGGGATTGATGAAAAACTGTTTTTT. It yields the protein CASSGTGIDEKLFF.

This clone has a handful of counts. In DNA form, the CDR3 reads TGCGCCAGCAAACCCGAGAGACCCGGGACAGGGGATCGAGCTAATGAAAAACTGTTTTTT. Translating it yields CASKPERPGTGDRANEKLFF. This chain joins TRBV4-1 and TRBJ1-4; 10 positions match TRBD1. CDR1 is MGHRA, CDR2 YSYEKL, per germline. This CDR3 region has 20 residues. The ends lost 7 bases at V and 3 bases at J; junction bases unmatched: 20.

The chain uses TRBV28 and TRBJ1-6, with D maybe TRBD1 (5 bases). The CDR3 has 15 amino acids. V was pared by 1 base and J by 8 bases, with 12 bases between. CDR1 and CDR2 from the germline V gene are MDHEN and SYDVKM. CDR3 DNA: TGTGCCAGCAGTTTATCTGCCAGGGTGGATTCACCCCTCCACTTT. Its translation is CASSLSARVDSPLHF.

The chain uses TRBV5-1 and TRBJ2-5, with D perhaps matching TRBD2 (6 bases). This CDR3 is 14 amino acids long. From germline, CDR1 is SGHRS and CDR2 YFSETQ. V lost 0 bases and J lost 5, with 11 bases in between. The CDR3 loop is CASSLGLVLETQYF. CDR3 sequence (DNA): TGCGCCAGCAGCTTGGGACTAGTCTTGGAGACCCAGTACTTC.

The chain has TRBV4-3 and TRBJ2-3, with 7 bases aligning to TRBD2. Germline V lookup: CDR1 LGHNA, CDR2 YSLEER. V shed 0 bases and J 8 bases; nucleotides not matched to a gene: 17. The CDR3 sequence is 18 residues long. The CDR3 protein is CASSQDRSKDGGTVTQYF. CDR3 nucleotides: TGCGCCAGCAGCCAAGATAGAAGTAAAGACGGGGGGACGGTTACGCAGTATTTT.

The chain couples TRBV7-9 to TRBJ1-3; D is possibly TRBD1 (6 bases). The CDR3 has 15 amino acids. Germline V CDR1 and CDR2: SEHNR, FQNEAQ (reference sequence). Trimming took 4 bases from V and 3 from J, leaving 13 bases between them. CDR3 amino acids: CASSSGQGFGNTIYF. The CDR3 DNA reads as TGTGCCAGCAGCTCGGGACAAGGTTTTGGAAACACCATATATTTT.

In its sample, this clone was seen once. V is TRBV18 and J is TRBJ1-3; 10 bases are a match to TRBD1. The CDR3 has 17 residues. With 3 bases clipped from V and 2 bases from J, the junction kept 7 bases outside the gene matches. Germline V gives CDR1 KGHSH, CDR2 LQKENI. CDR3 sequence (DNA): TGTGCCAGCTCACCTGCTGACAGGGGGCCTCCTGGAAACACCATATATTTT. Translated, it gives CASSPADRGPPGNTIYF.

This chain joins TRBV30 and TRBJ1-2; maybe TRBD1 (5 bases). Per germline, CDR1 GTSNPN and CDR2 SVGIG (reference sequence). The V gene lost 0 bases and the J gene lost 8 bases, with 16 bases spanning the gap. The CDR3 loop spans 14 amino acids. The CDR3 sequence: CAWSVVQAGGGYTF. The DNA of the CDR3 is TGTGCCTGGAGTGTAGTACAGGCGGGGGGAGGCTACACCTTC.

The rearrangement uses TRBV2 and TRBJ1-2, with 8 bases identical to TRBD1. Looked up from germline, CDR1 is SNHLY and CDR2 is FYNNEI. V lost 3 bases to trimming and J lost 4 bases; unmatched junction nucleotides: 10. The CDR3 contains 16 residues. CDR3 protein: CASSEHAEDRVYGYTF. CDR3 coding DNA: TGTGCCAGCAGTGAGCACGCGGAGGACAGGGTCTATGGCTACACCTTC.

The chain joins TRBV30 to TRBJ2-1; 9 bases map to TRBD2. V was pared by 0 bases and J by 7 bases, with 7 bases of the junction left unmatched. The CDR3 is 15 amino acids. The germline V gene has CDR1 GTSNPN and CDR2 SVGIG (reference sequence). The chain's CDR3 is CAWSVAGGSLNEQFF. The CDR3 DNA is TGTGCCTGGAGTGTAGCGGGGGGCTCCCTTAATGAGCAGTTCTTC.

The CDR3 DNA is TGCGCCAGCAGGGGGGACACTGAAGCTTTCTTT. It is translated as CASRGDTEAFF. V gene TRBV5-1 combines with J gene TRBJ1-1; D might be TRBD1 (5 bases). This CDR3 region has 11 residues. The germline gives CDR1 SGHRS, CDR2 YFSETQ. Trimming took off 5 bases at V and 3 bases at J, with 5 bases between the two ends.

This chain joins TRBV5-1 and TRBJ2-2, with D possibly called TRBD1 or TRBD2 (5 bases each). This CDR3 spans 14 amino acids. With 4 bases removed from V and 2 bases from J, the gap between germline ends came to 9 bases. CDR1 and CDR2 (germline): SGHRS, YFSETQ. The CDR3 DNA is TGCGCCAGCAGCCCGGGACCTAACACCGGGGAGCTGTTTTTT. Translation gives CASSPGPNTGELFF.

The chain employs TRBV28 and TRBJ2-1; D gene ambiguous. Germline V lookup: CDR1 MDHEN, CDR2 SYDVKM. This CDR3 has 12 amino acids. Trimming took 2 bases from V and 7 from J, leaving 6 bases between them. CDR3 nucleotide sequence: TGTGCCAGCAGTTTAAAAGGGAATGAGCAGTTCTTC. Translation: CASSLKGNEQFF.

The chain uses TRBV9 and TRBJ2-1; unclear D gene. The germline CDR1 and CDR2 sequences are SGDLS and YYNGEE. CDR3 length: 11 residues. V gave up 4 bases and J gave up 5 bases, with 4 bases separating them. The CDR3 coding sequence is TGTGCCAGCAGCCCTCACAATGAGCAGTTCTTC. It yields the protein CASSPHNEQFF.

The chain uses TRBV10-3 and TRBJ2-2; TRBD2 agrees at 8 bases. The CDR3 sequence is 15 residues long. CDR1 is ENHRY, CDR2 SYGVKD, per germline. V gave up 1 base and J gave up 4 bases; unmatched junction bases: 2. The CDR3 DNA reads TGTGCCATCAGTGAGTTAGCGGGGTCCACCGGGGAGCTGTTTTTT. It codes for CAISELAGSTGELFF.

This chain connects TRBV7-2 to TRBJ1-1; D gene unclear. The V gene's germline CDR1 is SGHTA and CDR2 FQGNSA. CDR3 length: 13 residues. Trimming removed 1 base at V and 5 bases at J, with 8 bases between. The CDR3 is CASSLDGFTEAFF. The CDR3, as DNA: TGTGCCAGCAGCTTAGACGGGTTTACTGAAGCTTTCTTT.

This clone was seen a single time. This sequence joins TRBV2 and TRBJ1-2; D is undetermined. The CDR3 has 13 residues. V dropped 2 bases and J dropped 3 bases, with 7 bases sitting between them. The germline V gene encodes CDR1 SNHLY and CDR2 FYNNEI. The CDR3 loop is CASSERRDYGYTF. The CDR3 DNA is TGTGCCAGCAGTGAACGGCGGGACTATGGCTACACCTTC.

The sample holds a few counts of this clone. The V and J genes are TRBV18 and TRBJ1-1, with D hard to call. The V gene lost 0 bases and the J gene lost 2 bases, with 10 bases spanning the gap. CDR1 is KGHSH and CDR2 is LQKENI in the germline V gene. The CDR3 is 15 residues long. Here the CDR3 reads CASSPPLGFNTEAFF. The DNA of the CDR3 is TGTGCCAGCTCACCACCTCTGGGATTTAACACTGAAGCTTTCTTT. Using reference TRBV18 and TRBJ1-1 for the parts outside the CDR3, the full variable domain is NAGVMQNPRHLVRRRGQEARLRCSPMKGHSHVYWYRQLPEEGLKFMVYLQKENIIDESGMPKERFSAEFPKEGPSILRIQQVVRGDSAAYFCASSPPLGFNTEAFFGQGTRLTVV.

This clone was picked up one time. Here the CDR3 reads CASSWDSVYGYTF. The CDR3 nucleotides read TGTGCCAGCAGTTGGGACAGCGTGTATGGCTACACCTTC. The gene calls are TRBV7-9 and TRBJ1-2; 7 bases line up with TRBD1. CDR3 length: 13 amino acids. After removal of 6 bases from V and 5 bases from J, the junction contained 6 bases not matched to a gene. Germline lookup yields CDR1 SEHNR and CDR2 FQNEAQ (reference sequence).

The chain carries TRBV5-1 and TRBJ2-7; TRBD1 aligns across 8 bases. The CDR3 length is 15 residues. J lost 4 bases, V lost 4 bases, and 10 bases had no gene match. Germline V gene sequence: CDR1 SGHRS, CDR2 YFSETQ. Written as DNA, the CDR3 is TGCGCCAGCAGCCCCCCGGGACAGGTCCTATACGAGCAGTACTTC. Translating gives CASSPPGQVLYEQYF.

The V call is TRBV5-1, the J call TRBJ2-7; 12 bases fit TRBD1. The J segment lost 0 bases and the V segment lost 3 bases, leaving 7 bases of the junction unmatched. This CDR3 is 17 amino acids long. Germline V gene data show CDR1 as SGHRS and CDR2 as YFSETQ. For the CDR3, the DNA is TGCGCCAGCAGCTGGGACAGGGGGCGGATAAGCTCCTACGAGCAGTACTTC. Residues: CASSWDRGRISSYEQYF.

V gene TRBV30 combines with J gene TRBJ1-5; D possibly corresponds to TRBD1 (6 bases). CDR3 size: 13 residues. Germline CDR1 and CDR2: GTSNPN and SVGIG (reference sequence). V was clipped by 3 bases and J by 8 bases, with 14 bases between them. The CDR3 reads CAWSDQGLKPQHF. DNA for the CDR3: TGTGCCTGGAGCGACCAGGGGCTCAAGCCCCAGCATTTT.